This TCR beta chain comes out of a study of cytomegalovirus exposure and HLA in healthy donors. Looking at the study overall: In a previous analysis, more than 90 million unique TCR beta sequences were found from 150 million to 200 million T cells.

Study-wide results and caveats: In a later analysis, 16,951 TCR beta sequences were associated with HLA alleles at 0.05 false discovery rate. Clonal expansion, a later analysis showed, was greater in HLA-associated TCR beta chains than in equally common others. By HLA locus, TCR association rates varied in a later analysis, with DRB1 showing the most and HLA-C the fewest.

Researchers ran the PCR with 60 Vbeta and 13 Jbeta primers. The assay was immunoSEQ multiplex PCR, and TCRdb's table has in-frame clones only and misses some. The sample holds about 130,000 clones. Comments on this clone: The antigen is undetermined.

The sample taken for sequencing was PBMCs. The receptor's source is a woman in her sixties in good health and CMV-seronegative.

CDR3: CASSLAGLGDYEQYF. The CDR3 DNA is TGTGCCAGCAGCTTAGCTGGCCTAGGGGACTACGAGCAGTACTTC. J is TRBJ2-7 and V is TRBV7-9; D perhaps matches TRBD1 (5 bases). The CDR3 is made up of 15 amino acids. V lost 0 bases to trimming and J lost 3 bases, with 12 bases between them. CDR1 and CDR2 (germline): SEHNR, FQNEAQ (reference sequence).